The next 20 T cell receptor beta chains were all read from a single sample in a study of Graves' ophthalmopathy and Graves' hyperthyroidism. Amplification of the TCR beta CDR3 regions used RNA transcripts (as template). RT-PCR in the first round used HTBI primers; a second-round multiplex PCR followed. TCRdb redid the calling of the multiplex PCR reads with MiXCR, one entry per CDR3 protein. Of a few hundred thousand distinct CDR3 sequences listed, 17% are singletons. The sample was peripheral blood. These receptors were obtained from an adult woman with stable Graves' hyperthyroidism.

This clonotype was observed a handful of times. The chain employs TRBV5-4 and TRBJ2-2, with TRBD2 matching over 7 bases. Germline-derived CDR1 and CDR2 are SGHNT and YYREEE (reference sequence). The CDR3 is 15 residues long. The junction had 5 bases not matched to a gene; V was cut back by 4 bases and J by 2 bases. This chain's CDR3 is CASSPSGVNTGELFF. The CDR3, as DNA: TGTGCCAGCAGCCCGAGCGGGGTAAACACCGGGGAGCTGTTTTTT. The whole variable domain, remainder taken from reference TRBV5-4 and TRBJ2-2, is ETGVTQSPTHLIKTRGQQVTLRCSSQSGHNTVSWYQQALGQGPQFIFQYYREEENGRGNFPPRFSGLQFPNYSSELNVNALELDDSALYLCASSPSGVNTGELFFGEGSRLTVL.

The V call is TRBV6-2 or TRBV6-3, the J call TRBJ1-1; D may be TRBD1 (6 bases). Germline lookup yields CDR1 MNHEY and CDR2 SVGEGT. The V gene lost 1 base and the J gene lost 1 base, with 25 bases spanning the gap. CDR3 length: 20 amino acids. The DNA for the CDR3 is TGTGCCAGCAGTTACTTAATTACAGGGCTCCCCTGGGTGAGGAACACTGAAGCTTTCTTT. This sequence encodes CASSYLITGLPWVRNTEAFF.

This chain connects TRBV9 to TRBJ2-5; the D gene could be TRBD1 or TRBD2 (5 bases each). There are 12 residues in the CDR3. CDR1 SGDLS and CDR2 YYNGEE come from the germline V gene. V was pared by 3 bases and J by 5 bases, with 8 bases between. CDR3 loop: CASSAWGETQYF. As DNA, the CDR3 is TGTGCCAGCAGCGCCTGGGGGGAGACCCAGTACTTC.

There are many counts of this clonotype. The chain couples TRBV28 to TRBJ2-7; no clear D gene. The length of the CDR3 is 12 residues. Trimming cost V 5 bases and J 0 bases, with 5 bases left between them. Germline assignment: CDR1 MDHEN and CDR2 SYDVKM. In DNA, the CDR3 is TGTGCCAGCAGTCAAAGCTCCTACGAGCAGTACTTC. As protein: CASSQSSYEQYF.

This clonotype was found many times. The J gene is TRBJ2-7, the V gene TRBV7-9; 12 positions match TRBD1. Trimming took 5 bases from V and 1 from J; bases not matched to a gene: 3. This CDR3 is built from 15 residues. CDR1 SEHNR and CDR2 FQNEAQ come from the germline V gene (reference sequence). The DNA for the CDR3 is TGTGCCAGCAGCAGGGACAGGGGGCGGTCCTACGAGCAGTACTTC. Its protein product is CASSRDRGRSYEQYF.

This clonotype was found a few times. The V gene is TRBV12-3 or TRBV12-4, the J gene TRBJ1-1, with a tentative D call TRBD1 (5 bases). The CDR3 totals 14 residues. Trimming took 6 bases from V and 1 from J, leaving 12 bases between them. The CDR3 loop is CASSPIGANTEAFF. The CDR3 DNA follows: TGTGCCAGCAGCCCTATCGGGGCGAACACTGAAGCTTTCTTT.

This clonotype showed up many times. V and J are TRBV13 and TRBJ2-5, with TRBD1 as a possible D gene (6 bases). V shed 2 bases and J shed 3 bases, with 19 bases lying between them. Germline V gene lookup returns CDR1 PRHDT and CDR2 FYEKMQ (reference sequence). The CDR3 extends over 17 amino acids. Written as DNA, the CDR3 is TGTGCCAGCAGCTTAAGTTCCCCGTGGACAGCTAAAGAGACCCAGTACTTC. This gives the protein CASSLSSPWTAKETQYF.

This clonotype has at least ten counts. The rearrangement joins TRBV29-1 to TRBJ2-7; D might be TRBD2 (5 bases). This CDR3 region has 13 residues. Germline CDR1 and CDR2: SQVTM and ANQGSEA. V gave up 5 bases and J gave up 9 bases, with 20 bases separating them. The CDR3 nucleotides are TGCAGCGTTCGGACCTCACTAGATGGGTGGCAGTACTTC. It codes for CSVRTSLDGWQYF.

The chain recombines TRBV29-1 with TRBJ1-1, with D hard to call. CDR3 size: 11 residues. V gave up 6 bases and J gave up 6 bases, with 11 bases separating them. Germline loops: CDR1 SQVTM, CDR2 ANQGSEA. CDR3 sequence (DNA): TGCAGCGTACAGCCTAGGCCTGAAGCTTTCTTT. Translated, it gives CSVQPRPEAFF.

In this sample, this clonotype turned up many times. The chain joins TRBV6-1 to TRBJ2-7, with a possible D match to TRBD1 (5 bases). The CDR3 contains 17 residues. The germline CDR1 and CDR2 sequences are MNHNS and SASEGT. Trimming removed 3 bases from V and 3 bases from J, with 21 bases in between. The CDR3 bases are TGTGCCAGCAGTGAGTATTCTGGACATGTTCTCATCTACGAGCAGTACTTC. Protein product: CASSEYSGHVLIYEQYF.

The rearrangement uses TRBV11-2 and TRBJ2-2; 9 bases are a match to TRBD2. J lost 5 bases, V lost 4 bases, and 14 bases had no gene match. CDR3 length: 18 residues. Germline-derived CDR1 and CDR2 are SGHAT and FQNNGV. As DNA, the CDR3 is TGTGCCAGCAGCTCTCCCACGAGCGGGAGGTGGAGGACCGGGGAGCTGTTTTTT. This codes for CASSSPTSGRWRTGELFF.

This clonotype has only a few counts. The genes are TRBV12-3 or TRBV12-4 and TRBJ2-5, with TRBD1 as a possible D gene (6 bases). V lost 8 bases and J 3 bases, leaving 13 bases between the germline ends. This CDR3 region has 13 residues. CDR3 protein: CASSQGWKETQYF. Written as DNA, the CDR3 is TGTGCCAGCTCCCAGGGGTGGAAAGAGACCCAGTACTTC.

J is TRBJ2-5 and V is TRBV11-1; D not certain. V lost 2 bases and J lost 3, with 19 bases in between. The germline gives CDR1 SGHAT, CDR2 FQDESV (reference sequence). CDR3 size: 17 residues. The CDR3 nucleotides are TGTGCCAGCAGCTTAAGGTCTCCAGTGCAGTCCAAAGAGACCCAGTACTTC. Its protein product is CASSLRSPVQSKETQYF.

In this sample, this clonotype turned up a few times. This chain links TRBV18 with TRBJ2-2; perhaps TRBD2 as D (6 bases). CDR3 length: 16 amino acids. V lost 3 bases and J 1 base, leaving 12 bases between the germline ends. Per the germline V gene, CDR1 is KGHSH and CDR2 is LQKENI. The CDR3 DNA follows: TGTGCCAGCTCACCTTCTCTAGCGCAGAACACCGGGGAGCTGTTTTTT. Amino acid sequence: CASSPSLAQNTGELFF. The variable domain in full, completed from reference TRBV18 and TRBJ2-2, reads NAGVMQNPRHLVRRRGQEARLRCSPMKGHSHVYWYRQLPEEGLKFMVYLQKENIIDESGMPKERFSAEFPKEGPSILRIQQVVRGDSAAYFCASSPSLAQNTGELFFGEGSRLTVL.

This clonotype was seen only a few times. V and J are TRBV4-2 and TRBJ2-7; 7 bases are shared with TRBD2. CDR1 and CDR2 from the germline V gene are LGHNA and YNFKEQ. The CDR3 totals 16 residues. J was trimmed by 3 bases and V by 4 bases; bases with no gene match: 12. Here the CDR3 DNA reads TGTGCCAGCAGCCCCGGCCCGACTAGCAGGAGCTACGAGCAGTACTTC. Amino acid sequence: CASSPGPTSRSYEQYF.

This clonotype has at least ten counts. V is TRBV29-1 and J is TRBJ1-1, with D unresolved. The CDR3 has 13 amino acids. Germline lookup yields CDR1 SQVTM and CDR2 ANQGSEA. Between the trimmed V and J ends, which lost 1 base and 1 base, there was a span of 7 bases. CDR3 loop: CSVEVDRNTEAFF. DNA of the CDR3: TGCAGCGTTGAAGTAGACCGGAACACTGAAGCTTTCTTT.

At least ten counts were recorded for this clonotype. The chain links TRBV29-1 to TRBJ2-7; D gene uncertain. The germline V gene has CDR1 SQVTM and CDR2 ANQGSEA. The CDR3 loop spans 11 amino acids. The V and J ends lost 8 bases and 2 bases respectively, with 10 bases between them. This CDR3 reads CSCGLPYEQYF. CDR3 sequence (DNA): TGCAGCTGCGGATTGCCCTACGAGCAGTACTTC.

This chain connects TRBV20-1 to TRBJ1-3, with unresolved D. The length of the CDR3 is 16 residues. Germline CDR1 and CDR2: DFQATT and SNEGSKA (reference sequence). Trimming cost V 0 bases and J 0 bases, with 12 bases left between them. The CDR3: CSAREPGRNSGNTIYF. CDR3 coding DNA: TGCAGTGCTAGAGAGCCCGGACGGAACTCTGGAAACACCATATATTTT.

This clonotype was counted many times. This chain uses TRBV29-1 with TRBJ1-2, with D perhaps TRBD1 (6 bases). Trimming shortened V by 5 bases and J by 7 bases, and 11 bases separated the two germline ends. Germline V lookup: CDR1 SQVTM, CDR2 ANQGSEA. The CDR3 is made up of 11 amino acids. CDR3 in DNA: TGCAGCGTTACACAGGGTGCTGGCTACACCTTC. Protein sequence: CSVTQGAGYTF.

V gene TRBV30 combines with J gene TRBJ2-7; TRBD2 aligns across 9 bases. The CDR3 is 13 residues long. V shed 6 bases, J shed 4 bases, and the junction held 7 bases outside the gene matches. The germline V gene encodes CDR1 GTSNPN and CDR2 SVGIG (reference sequence). CDR3 DNA sequence: TGTGCCTGCTCGACTAGCGGACCATACGAGCAGTACTTC. The encoded protein is CACSTSGPYEQYF.